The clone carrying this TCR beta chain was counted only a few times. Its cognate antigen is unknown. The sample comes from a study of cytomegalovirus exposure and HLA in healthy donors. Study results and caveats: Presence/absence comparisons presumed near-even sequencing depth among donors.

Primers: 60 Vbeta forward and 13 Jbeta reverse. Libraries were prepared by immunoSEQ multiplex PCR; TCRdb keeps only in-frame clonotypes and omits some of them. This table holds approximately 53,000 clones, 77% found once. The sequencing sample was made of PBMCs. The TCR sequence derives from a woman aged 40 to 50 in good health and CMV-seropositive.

The CDR3 DNA is TGTGCCAGCAGCCAGGGACAGGGAAGCAATCAGCCCCAGCATTTT. It specifies CASSQGQGSNQPQHF. V and J are TRBV6-1 and TRBJ1-5, with 9 bases identical to TRBD1. Per germline, CDR1 MNHNS and CDR2 SASEGT. The length of the CDR3 is 15 residues. With V trimmed by 6 bases and J by 1 base, 4 bases remained unmatched.